This is a list of T cell receptor beta chains from one sample in a study of CD4 T cells in relation to SARS-CoV-2 and coronaviruses. Clones were read by immunoSEQ multiplex PCR, and TCRdb kept only the in-frame ones, dropping some. The sample consists of 60,000 to 85,000 clones, approximately 95% of them appearing once. Sequences were obtained from naive CD4+ T cells from PBMCs. These receptors all come from a human donor in good health. CDR3s include the opening cysteine and the closing phenylalanine or tryptophan. The D gene is left open where the match is weak. Clone size is not always given. Where it is, it says once, few, many or a class for expanded clones.

v_gene: TRBV18
abundance: .
j_gene: TRBJ1-1
d_gene: .
CDR3nt: TGTGCCAGCTCACCACGATCCCCTCCCACAGGGACCACTGAAGCTTTCTTT
CDR3aa: CASSPRSPPTGTTEAFF

v_gene: TRBV9
abundance: .
j_gene: TRBJ1-5
d_gene: TRBD1
CDR3nt: TGTGCCAGCAGCGTAGGACAGGGAAGCAATCAGCCCCAGCATTTT
CDR3aa: CASSVGQGSNQPQHF

v_gene: TRBV7-3
abundance: .
j_gene: TRBJ2-3
d_gene: TRBD1
CDR3nt: TGTGCCAGCAGCCCGAGCTTGGGACAGACAGATACGCAGTATTTT
CDR3aa: CASSPSLGQTDTQYF

v_gene: TRBV18
abundance: .
j_gene: TRBJ1-3
d_gene: .
CDR3nt: TGTGCCAGCTCACCATGGTCATCCGCGGCGGGAAACACCATATATTTT
CDR3aa: CASSPWSSAAGNTIYF

v_gene: TRBV7-9
abundance: .
j_gene: TRBJ1-1
d_gene: .
CDR3nt: TGTGCCAGCAGCTTTGAAACAGGTACTGAAGCTTTCTTT
CDR3aa: CASSFETGTEAFF

v_gene: TRBV9
abundance: .
j_gene: TRBJ1-4
d_gene: .
CDR3nt: TGTGCCAGCAGCGTAGGGGTATCTAATGAAAAACTGTTTTTT
CDR3aa: CASSVGVSNEKLFF

v_gene: TRBV30
abundance: .
j_gene: TRBJ2-7
d_gene: .
CDR3nt: TGTGCCTGGAGTGTATCTGGGGGGCCCTACGAGCAGTACTTC
CDR3aa: CAWSVSGGPYEQYF

v_gene: TRBV5-1
abundance: few
j_gene: TRBJ1-1
d_gene: .
CDR3nt: TGCGCCAGCAGCTTGGCGGGGAACACTGAAGCTTTCTTT
CDR3aa: CASSLAGNTEAFF

v_gene: TRBV2
abundance: .
j_gene: TRBJ1-1
d_gene: .
CDR3nt: TGTGCCAGCAGATTACGGGCCCGAGGGGAAGCTTTCTTT
CDR3aa: CASRLRARGEAFF

v_gene: TRBV5-1
abundance: .
j_gene: TRBJ2-3
d_gene: TRBD2
CDR3nt: TGCGCCAGCAGCCCAGGAGCGGGAGGAGTAGATACGCAGTATTTT
CDR3aa: CASSPGAGGVDTQYF

v_gene: TRBV4-3
abundance: .
j_gene: TRBJ1-2
d_gene: .
CDR3nt: TGCGCCAGCAGCCGCGAAACAGGGATTGGTGGCTACACCTTC
CDR3aa: CASSRETGIGGYTF

v_gene: TRBV6-2/TRBV6-3
abundance: .
j_gene: TRBJ2-7
d_gene: TRBD1
CDR3nt: TGTGCCAGCAGTACCATGGGGACAGGGGGCCTCGAGCAGTACTTC
CDR3aa: CASSTMGTGGLEQYF

v_gene: TRBV12-3/TRBV12-4
abundance: .
j_gene: TRBJ2-7
d_gene: .
CDR3nt: TGTGCCAGCAGTTTAAGGTCCCACGAGCAGTACTTC
CDR3aa: CASSLRSHEQYF

v_gene: TRBV7-9
abundance: .
j_gene: TRBJ2-6
d_gene: .
CDR3nt: TGTGCCAGCAGCTTAACCAGGAGGATCTCTGGGGCCAACGTCCTGACTTTC
CDR3aa: CASSLTRRISGANVLTF

v_gene: TRBV19
abundance: .
j_gene: TRBJ1-4
d_gene: .
CDR3nt: TGTGCCAGTAGTATATGGTCCGGTTATAATGAAAAACTGTTTTTT
CDR3aa: CASSIWSGYNEKLFF

v_gene: TRBV3-1/TRBV3-2
abundance: .
j_gene: TRBJ2-1
d_gene: .
CDR3nt: TGTGCCAGCAGCCAAGTAGGCGGTGGCGCCTACAATGAGCAGTTCTTC
CDR3aa: CASSQVGGGAYNEQFF

v_gene: TRBV7-9
abundance: once
j_gene: TRBJ1-5
d_gene: .
CDR3nt: TGTGCCAGCAGCCTCGCGGGGGGACGGAGCAATCAGCCCCAGCATTTT
CDR3aa: CASSLAGGRSNQPQHF

v_gene: TRBV19
abundance: .
j_gene: TRBJ2-3
d_gene: TRBD1
CDR3nt: TGTGCCAGTAGTACCAACAGGGGGAGTAGCACAGATACGCAGTATTTT
CDR3aa: CASSTNRGSSTDTQYF

v_gene: TRBV4-1
abundance: .
j_gene: TRBJ1-3
d_gene: .
CDR3nt: TGCGCCAGCAGCCCACAGGGAGTGGGAAACACCATATATTTT
CDR3aa: CASSPQGVGNTIYF

v_gene: TRBV7-2
abundance: .
j_gene: TRBJ1-4
d_gene: .
CDR3nt: TGTGCCAGCAGCTATAGGGGCCAGAGTAATGAAAAACTGTTTTTT
CDR3aa: CASSYRGQSNEKLFF

v_gene: TRBV3-1/TRBV3-2
abundance: .
j_gene: TRBJ1-2
d_gene: TRBD1
CDR3nt: TGTGCCAGCAGCCAAGATAGCGCAGGGGGGGATGGCTACACCTTC
CDR3aa: CASSQDSAGGDGYTF

v_gene: TRBV7-2
abundance: .
j_gene: TRBJ2-5
d_gene: .
CDR3nt: TGTGCCAGCAGCTTAGTTCGGGAGACCCAGTACTTC
CDR3aa: CASSLVRETQYF

v_gene: TRBV11-2
abundance: .
j_gene: TRBJ2-6
d_gene: .
CDR3nt: TGTGCCAGCAGCTTGTCCTCTGGGGCCAACGTCCTGACTTTC
CDR3aa: CASSLSSGANVLTF

v_gene: TRBV5-4
abundance: .
j_gene: TRBJ2-3
d_gene: TRBD2
CDR3nt: TGTGCCAGCAGCTTGACTAGCGGGAGTGTAGATACGCAGTATTTT
CDR3aa: CASSLTSGSVDTQYF

v_gene: TRBV19
abundance: .
j_gene: TRBJ1-5
d_gene: .
CDR3nt: TGTGCCAGTACTCGACAGGCCAGCAATCAGCCCCAGCATTTT
CDR3aa: CASTRQASNQPQHF

v_gene: TRBV6-5
abundance: .
j_gene: TRBJ2-7
d_gene: .
CDR3nt: TGTGCCAGCAGAAATCCGTCAGTTTACTACGAGCAGTACTTC
CDR3aa: CASRNPSVYYEQYF

v_gene: TRBV7-3
abundance: .
j_gene: TRBJ1-6
d_gene: .
CDR3nt: TGTGCCAGCAGCTGGGGGGGGGCAGGGGACAATTCACCCCTCCACTTT
CDR3aa: CASSWGGAGDNSPLHF

v_gene: TRBV30
abundance: .
j_gene: TRBJ1-2
d_gene: .
CDR3nt: TGTGCCTGGAGTAAGCGGCAGATGATCAACTATGGCTACACCTTC
CDR3aa: CAWSKRQMINYGYTF

v_gene: TRBV24-1
abundance: .
j_gene: TRBJ2-3
d_gene: .
CDR3nt: TGTGCCACCAGTGGGAGAGATACGCAGTATTTT
CDR3aa: CATSGRDTQYF

v_gene: TRBV5-1
abundance: .
j_gene: TRBJ1-1
d_gene: .
CDR3nt: TGCGCCAGCAGCTTTGAGGGTTACACTGAAGCTTTCTTT
CDR3aa: CASSFEGYTEAFF

v_gene: TRBV4-1
abundance: few
j_gene: TRBJ1-6
d_gene: TRBD1
CDR3nt: TGCGCCAGCAGCCAAACCGGGACAGCTAATTCACCCCTCCACTTT
CDR3aa: CASSQTGTANSPLHF

v_gene: TRBV18
abundance: .
j_gene: TRBJ2-2
d_gene: TRBD1
CDR3nt: TGTGCCAGCTCACCAGGACAGGGCCCATTAAAGAAACCCACCGGGGAGCTGTTTTTT
CDR3aa: CASSPGQGPLKKPTGELFF